The present T cell receptor beta chain was sequenced within a study of cytomegalovirus exposure and HLA in healthy donors. Study results and limitations: Presence/absence analyses assumed roughly uniform sequencing depth across donors, which may not hold. A later analysis appeared to link common viral pathogens to several of the most significant clusters. Among TCR beta chains of equal frequency, HLA-associated ones were more clonally expanded in a later analysis. Cytomegalovirus status, reportedly, was diagnosed with high specificity and sensitivity by the classifier.

The CDR3 length is 15 residues. Trimming took off 2 bases at V and 2 bases at J, with 15 bases between the two ends. Germline V gene sequence: CDR1 GTSNPN, CDR2 SVGIG (reference sequence). The study ran its PCR with 60 Vbeta and 13 Jbeta primers. Assay: immunoSEQ multiplex PCR; the TCRdb copy retains only in-frame clones and omits some. The table lists around 130,000 clones, 80% of them singletons. A note on this clone: Its antigen is as yet unknown.

The origin of this receptor is a man under 40 in good health and CMV-seronegative. The chain recombines TRBV30 with TRBJ1-2; D not resolved. The sequencing sample was made of PBMCs. CDR3 sequence: CAWSLERLLNYGYTF. The CDR3 bases are TGTGCCTGGAGTCTTGAGAGGCTGCTGAACTATGGCTACACCTTC. The full variable domain, its missing parts supplied by reference TRBV30 and TRBJ1-2, is SQTIHQWPATLVQPVGSPLSLECTVEGTSNPNLYWYRQAAGRGLQLLFYSVGIGQISSEVPQNLSASRPQDRQFILSSKKLLLSDSGFYLCAWSLERLLNYGYTFGSGTRLTVV.